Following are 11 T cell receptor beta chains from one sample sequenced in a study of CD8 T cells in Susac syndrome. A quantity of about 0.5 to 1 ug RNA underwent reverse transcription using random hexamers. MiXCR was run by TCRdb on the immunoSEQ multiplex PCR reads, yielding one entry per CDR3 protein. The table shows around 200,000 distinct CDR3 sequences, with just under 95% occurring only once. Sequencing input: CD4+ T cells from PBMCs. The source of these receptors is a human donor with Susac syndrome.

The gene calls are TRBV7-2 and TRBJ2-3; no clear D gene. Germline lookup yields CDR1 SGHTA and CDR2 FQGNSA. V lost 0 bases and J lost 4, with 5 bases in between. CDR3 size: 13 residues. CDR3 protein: CASSLAASDTQYF. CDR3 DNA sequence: TGTGCCAGCAGCTTAGCGGCCTCAGATACGCAGTATTTT.

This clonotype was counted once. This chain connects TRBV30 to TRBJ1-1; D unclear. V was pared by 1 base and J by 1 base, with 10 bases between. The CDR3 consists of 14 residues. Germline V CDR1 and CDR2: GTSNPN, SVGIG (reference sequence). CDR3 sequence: CAWSEAQRNTEAFF. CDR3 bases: TGTGCCTGGAGTGAGGCACAGAGGAACACTGAAGCTTTCTTT. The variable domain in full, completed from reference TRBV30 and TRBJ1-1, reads SQTIHQWPATLVQPVGSPLSLECTVEGTSNPNLYWYRQAAGRGLQLLFYSVGIGQISSEVPQNLSASRPQDRQFILSSKKLLLSDSGFYLCAWSEAQRNTEAFFGQGTRLTVV.

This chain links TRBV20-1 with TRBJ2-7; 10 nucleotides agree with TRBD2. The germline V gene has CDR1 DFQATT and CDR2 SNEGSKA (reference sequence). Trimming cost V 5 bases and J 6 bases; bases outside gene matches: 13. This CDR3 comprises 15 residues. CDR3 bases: TGCAGTGCTGGACCCGCTAGCGGGAGTAGAGGCGAGCAGTACTTC. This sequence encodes CSAGPASGSRGEQYF.

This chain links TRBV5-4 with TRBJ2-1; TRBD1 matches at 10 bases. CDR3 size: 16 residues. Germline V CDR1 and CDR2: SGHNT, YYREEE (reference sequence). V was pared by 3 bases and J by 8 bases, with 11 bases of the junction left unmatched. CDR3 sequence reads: CASSSTGTGAGDEQFF. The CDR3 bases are TGTGCCAGCAGCTCGACCGGGACAGGGGCTGGTGATGAGCAGTTCTTC.

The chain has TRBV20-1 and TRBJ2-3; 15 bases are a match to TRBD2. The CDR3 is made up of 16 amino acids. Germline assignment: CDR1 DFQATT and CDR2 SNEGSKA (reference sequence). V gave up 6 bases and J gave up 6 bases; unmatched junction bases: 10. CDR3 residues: CSADGLAGGPGDTQYF. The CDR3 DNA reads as TGCAGTGCGGACGGACTAGCGGGAGGGCCAGGGGATACGCAGTATTTT.

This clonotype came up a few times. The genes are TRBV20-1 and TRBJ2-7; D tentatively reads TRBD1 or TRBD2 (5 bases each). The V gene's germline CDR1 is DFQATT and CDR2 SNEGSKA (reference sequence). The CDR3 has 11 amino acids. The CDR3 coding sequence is TGCAGCTTTGGGGGTCGGTACGAGCAGTACTTC. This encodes CSFGGRYEQYF.

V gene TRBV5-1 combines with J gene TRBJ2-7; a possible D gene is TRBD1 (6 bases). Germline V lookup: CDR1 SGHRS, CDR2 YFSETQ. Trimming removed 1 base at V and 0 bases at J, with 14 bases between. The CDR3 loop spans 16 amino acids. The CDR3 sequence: CASSLSGGRASYEQYF. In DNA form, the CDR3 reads TGCGCCAGCAGCTTGAGTGGGGGCAGGGCCTCCTACGAGCAGTACTTC.

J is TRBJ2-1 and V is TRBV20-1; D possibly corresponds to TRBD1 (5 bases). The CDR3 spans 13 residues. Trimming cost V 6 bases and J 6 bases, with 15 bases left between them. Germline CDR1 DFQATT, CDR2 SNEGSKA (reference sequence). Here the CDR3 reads CSAIPTGINEQFF. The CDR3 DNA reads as TGCAGTGCGATTCCCACAGGAATCAATGAGCAGTTCTTC.

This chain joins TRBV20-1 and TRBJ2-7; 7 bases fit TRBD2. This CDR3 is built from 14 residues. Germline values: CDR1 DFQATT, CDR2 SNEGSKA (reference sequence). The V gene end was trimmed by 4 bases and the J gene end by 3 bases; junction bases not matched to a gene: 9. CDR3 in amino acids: CSAKEAGRSYEQYF. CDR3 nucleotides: TGCAGTGCTAAAGAAGCGGGGAGGAGCTACGAGCAGTACTTC.

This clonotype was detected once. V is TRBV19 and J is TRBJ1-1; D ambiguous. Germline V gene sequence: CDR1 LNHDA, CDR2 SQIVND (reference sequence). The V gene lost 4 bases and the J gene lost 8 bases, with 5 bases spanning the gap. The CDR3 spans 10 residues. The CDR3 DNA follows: TGTGCCAGTAGTACCAGAGAAGCTTTCTTT. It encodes CASSTREAFF.

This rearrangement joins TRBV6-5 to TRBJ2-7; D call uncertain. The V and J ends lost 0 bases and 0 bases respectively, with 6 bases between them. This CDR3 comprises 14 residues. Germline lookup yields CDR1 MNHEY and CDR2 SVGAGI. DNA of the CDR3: TGTGCCAGCAGTTACTCCCCGAGCTCCTACGAGCAGTACTTC. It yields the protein CASSYSPSSYEQYF.